The source of this T cell receptor beta chain is a study of cytomegalovirus exposure and HLA in healthy donors. CDR3 length: 13 residues. Germline values: CDR1 LNHDA, CDR2 SQIVND (reference sequence). V was clipped by 7 bases and J by 2 bases, with 8 bases between them. PCR amplification relied on 60 Vbeta primers (plus 13 Jbeta primers). Libraries were prepared by immunoSEQ multiplex PCR; TCRdb keeps only in-frame clonotypes and omits some of them. The sample contains about 150,000 clones, approximately 78% of which appear only once. The chain combines TRBV19 with TRBJ1-4, with D possibly being TRBD1 (5 bases). Sequenced sample: PBMCs. The clonotype was recovered from a woman in her thirties or forties in good health and CMV-seronegative. Written as DNA, the CDR3 is TGTGCCAGTACGGGGGGTACTAATGAAAAACTGTTTTTT. Translation gives CASTGGTNEKLFF.